This T cell receptor (beta chain) was sequenced in a study of T cell responses to AZD1222 COVID-19 vaccine. Study-level results: The donors showed a predominance of white British ancestry and of females, with possible underestimation of clonal diversity.

Comments on this clone: Antigen specificity is unknown.

Germline V gives CDR1 SGHVS, CDR2 FQNEAQ. V dropped 5 bases and J dropped 2; count of bases not matched to a gene: 6. The length of the CDR3 is 16 residues. Assay: immunoSEQ multiplex PCR; the TCRdb copy retains only in-frame clones and omits some. The profile shows about 110,000 clones, about 88% of them singletons. The sample consisted of peripheral blood, taken on day 0 of AZD1222 vaccination. The rearrangement uses TRBV7-8 and TRBJ1-2; 12 bases fit TRBD1. The TCR comes from an adult in good health. CDR3: CASSRKGTGGNYGYTF. The CDR3 bases are TGTGCCAGCAGCCGAAAGGGGACAGGGGGCAACTATGGCTACACCTTC.